This TCR beta chain was identified during a study of memory CD4+ T cells and cytomegalovirus serostatus. Background on the study: Healthy Belgian adult donors included nine or ten CMV-positive and about two dozen CMV-negative people.

CDR3 size: 14 residues. The germline V and J ends were trimmed by 0 bases and 2 bases, with 7 bases remaining between them. Germline loops: CDR1 SGDLS, CDR2 YYNGEE. The sort gate was single viable CD3+CD4+CD8-CD45RO+ cells for memory CD4+ T cells. Donors' CMV status reflects serum IgG against pp150, pp28, p38, p52. CD4+ T cells were isolated by positive magnetic selection. The repertoire was sequenced with immunoSEQ multiplex PCR; TCRdb's copy has only in-frame clones and lacks some. Of more than 40,000 clones in the sample, roughly four fifths were seen once. V and J are TRBV9 and TRBJ2-3; D is undetermined. Input material: memory CD4+ T cells from blood. The source of this sequence is an adult in good health and CMV-seronegative. For the CDR3, the DNA is TGTGCCAGCAGCGTAGGGGTAACCACAGATACGCAGTATTTT. This translates into CASSVGVTTDTQYF. The variable domain in full, with the rest retrieved from reference TRBV9 and TRBJ2-3, is DSGVTQTPKHLITATGQRVTLRCSPRSGDLSVYWYQQSLDQGLQFLIQYYNGEERAKGNILERFSAQQFPDLHSELNLSSLELGDSALYFCASSVGVTTDTQYFGPGTRLTVL.